This T cell receptor (beta chain) originates from a study of blood T cell repertoires in COVID-19. The assay was immunoSEQ multiplex PCR, and TCRdb's table has in-frame clones only and misses some. Among some 38,000 clones listed, nearly 90% were seen once. This CDR3 is built from 14 residues. Germline-derived CDR1 and CDR2 are MDHEN and SYDVKM. Notes on this clone: One junction end disagrees with the germline gene, perhaps due to a read error.

Sequencing was performed on peripheral blood. This sequence originates from a man aged 55 to 70 with active or convalescent COVID-19. V usage is TRBV28 and J usage is TRBJ1-6; maybe TRBD1 (5 bases). The CDR3 DNA reads as TGTGCCAGCAGCATTCCAGGGTATACTTCACCCCTCCACTTT. Protein sequence: CASSIPGYTSPLHF.